This entry is about one T cell receptor (beta chain). The antigen is undetermined. CDR1 and CDR2 from the germline V gene are SQVTM and ANQGSEA. Trimming shortened V by 6 bases and J by 5 bases, and 22 bases separated the two germline ends. The CDR3 runs to 15 residues. Sequenced by immunoSEQ multiplex PCR; TCRdb stores in-frame clones only, minus some. The profile shows around 63,000 clones, roughly 89% of them singletons. This specimen belongs to a study of OX40 agonist ivuxolimab in advanced cancers. Looking at the study overall: Three dose-escalation patients had partial responses: one with hepatocellular carcinoma and two with cutaneous melanoma.

Study-level points and caveats: Clonal expansion was among the lowest in partial responders at 0.1-3.0 mg/kg, especially CD8+.

The clonotype comes from an adult with an advanced solid tumor such as melanoma, head and neck, liver or kidney cancer. V and J are TRBV29-1 and TRBJ1-2, with no clear D. Sequenced here: CD4+ or CD8+ T cells sorted from blood, sampled in a trial of the OX40 agonist ivuxolimab. For the CDR3, the DNA is TGCAGCGTGCCGCGAGCCGGGTCCCCAGTATATGGCTACACCTTC. It codes for CSVPRAGSPVYGYTF.